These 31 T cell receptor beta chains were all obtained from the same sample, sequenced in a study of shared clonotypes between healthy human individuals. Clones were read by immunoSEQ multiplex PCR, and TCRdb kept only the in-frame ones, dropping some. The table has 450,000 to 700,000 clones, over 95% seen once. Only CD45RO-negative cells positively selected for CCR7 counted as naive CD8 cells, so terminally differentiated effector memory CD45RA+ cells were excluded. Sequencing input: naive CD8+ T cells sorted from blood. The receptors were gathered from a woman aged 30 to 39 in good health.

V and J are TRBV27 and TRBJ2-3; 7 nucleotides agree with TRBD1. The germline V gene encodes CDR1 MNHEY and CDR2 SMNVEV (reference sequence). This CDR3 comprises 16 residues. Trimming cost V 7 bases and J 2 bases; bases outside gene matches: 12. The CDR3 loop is CASKPRQGPYTDTQYF. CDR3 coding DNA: TGTGCCAGCAAACCCCGACAGGGCCCCTACACAGATACGCAGTATTTT.

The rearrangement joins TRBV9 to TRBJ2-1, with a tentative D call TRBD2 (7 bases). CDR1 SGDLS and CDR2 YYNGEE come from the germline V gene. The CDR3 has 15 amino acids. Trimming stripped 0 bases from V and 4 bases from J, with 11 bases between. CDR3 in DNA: TGTGCCAGCAGCGTAGGCGGGGGCGAGTACAATGAGCAGTTCTTC. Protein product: CASSVGGGEYNEQFF.

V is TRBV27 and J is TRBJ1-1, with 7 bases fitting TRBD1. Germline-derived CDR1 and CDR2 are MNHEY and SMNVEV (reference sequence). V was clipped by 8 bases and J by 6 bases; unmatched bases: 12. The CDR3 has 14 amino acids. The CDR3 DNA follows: TGTGCCAGCCGCTCCCAAGGACAGGTGGCTGAAGCTTTCTTT. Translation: CASRSQGQVAEAFF.

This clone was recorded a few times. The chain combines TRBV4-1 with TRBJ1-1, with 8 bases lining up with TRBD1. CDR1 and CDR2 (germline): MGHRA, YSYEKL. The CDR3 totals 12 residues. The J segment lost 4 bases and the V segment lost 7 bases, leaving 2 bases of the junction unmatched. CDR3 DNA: TGCGCCAGCAAAACAGGGGGCACTGAAGCTTTCTTT. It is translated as CASKTGGTEAFF.

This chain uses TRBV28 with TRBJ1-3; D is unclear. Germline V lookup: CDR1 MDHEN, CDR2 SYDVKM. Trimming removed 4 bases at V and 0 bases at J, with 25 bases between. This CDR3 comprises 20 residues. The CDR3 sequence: CASSSPPSEADVYSGNTIYF. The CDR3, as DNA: TGTGCCAGCAGTTCCCCCCCCTCAGAAGCGGACGTCTACTCTGGAAACACCATATATTTT.

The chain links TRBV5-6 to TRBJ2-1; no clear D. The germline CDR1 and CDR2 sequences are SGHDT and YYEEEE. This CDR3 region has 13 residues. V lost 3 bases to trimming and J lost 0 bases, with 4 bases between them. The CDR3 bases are TGTGCCAGCAGCTACGACTCCTACAATGAGCAGTTCTTC. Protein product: CASSYDSYNEQFF.

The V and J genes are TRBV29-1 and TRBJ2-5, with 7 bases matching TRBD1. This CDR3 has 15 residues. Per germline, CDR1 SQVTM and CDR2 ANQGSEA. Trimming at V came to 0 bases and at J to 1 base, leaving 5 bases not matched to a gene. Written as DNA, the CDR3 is TGCAGCGTTGAAGAGTATCGGGACAGCCAAGAGACCCAGTACTTC. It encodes CSVEEYRDSQETQYF.

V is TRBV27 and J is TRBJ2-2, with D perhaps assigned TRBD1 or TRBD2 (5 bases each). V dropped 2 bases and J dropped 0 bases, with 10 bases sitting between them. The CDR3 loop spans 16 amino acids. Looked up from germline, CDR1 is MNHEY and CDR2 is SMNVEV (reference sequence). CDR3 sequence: CASSLSPGPNTGELFF. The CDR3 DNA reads TGTGCCAGCAGTTTAAGCCCGGGGCCGAACACCGGGGAGCTGTTTTTT.

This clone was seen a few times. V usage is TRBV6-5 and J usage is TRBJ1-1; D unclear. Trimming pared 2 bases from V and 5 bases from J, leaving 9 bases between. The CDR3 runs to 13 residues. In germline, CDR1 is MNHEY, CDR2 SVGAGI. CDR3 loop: CASSYNHATEAFF. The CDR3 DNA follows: TGTGCCAGCAGTTACAACCACGCGACTGAAGCTTTCTTT.

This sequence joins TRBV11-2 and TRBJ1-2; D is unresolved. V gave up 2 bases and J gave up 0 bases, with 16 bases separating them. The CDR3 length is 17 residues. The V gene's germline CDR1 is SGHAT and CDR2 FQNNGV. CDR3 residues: CASSLSPAQPANYGYTF. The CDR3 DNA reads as TGTGCCAGCAGCTTATCTCCAGCACAACCGGCTAACTATGGCTACACCTTC.

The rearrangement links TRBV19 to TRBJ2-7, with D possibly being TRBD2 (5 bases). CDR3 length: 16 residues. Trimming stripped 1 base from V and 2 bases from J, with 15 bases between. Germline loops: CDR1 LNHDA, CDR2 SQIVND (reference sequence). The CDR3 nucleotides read TGTGCCAGTAGTATAGGGCTAGCCAGCAACCCCTACGAGCAGTACTTC. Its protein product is CASSIGLASNPYEQYF.

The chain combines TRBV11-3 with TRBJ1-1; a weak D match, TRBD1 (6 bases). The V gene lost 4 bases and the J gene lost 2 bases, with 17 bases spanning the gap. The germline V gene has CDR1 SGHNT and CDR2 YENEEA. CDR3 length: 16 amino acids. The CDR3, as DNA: TGTGCCAGCAGCTCGTCTGAGGGACACCCAAACACTGAAGCTTTCTTT. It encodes CASSSSEGHPNTEAFF. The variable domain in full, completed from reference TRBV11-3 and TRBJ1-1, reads EAGVVQSPRYKIIEKKQPVAFWCNPISGHNTLYWYLQNLGQGPELLIRYENEEAVDDSQLPKDRFSAERLKGVDSTLKIQPAELGDSAVYLCASSSSEGHPNTEAFFGQGTRLTVV.

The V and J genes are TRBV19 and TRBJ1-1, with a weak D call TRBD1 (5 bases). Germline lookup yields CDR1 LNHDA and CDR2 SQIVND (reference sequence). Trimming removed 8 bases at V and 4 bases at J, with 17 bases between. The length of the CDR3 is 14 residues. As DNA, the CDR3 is TGTGCCAGTTGGGGCCCACGGCGGGGCACTGAAGCTTTCTTT. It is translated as CASWGPRRGTEAFF.

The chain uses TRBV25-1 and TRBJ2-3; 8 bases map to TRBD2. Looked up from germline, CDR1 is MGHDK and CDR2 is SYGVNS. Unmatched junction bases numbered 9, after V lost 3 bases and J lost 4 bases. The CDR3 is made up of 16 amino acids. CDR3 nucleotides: TGTGCCAGCAGTGACCCCCGAGCGGGAGCTCCAGATACGCAGTATTTT. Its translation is CASSDPRAGAPDTQYF.

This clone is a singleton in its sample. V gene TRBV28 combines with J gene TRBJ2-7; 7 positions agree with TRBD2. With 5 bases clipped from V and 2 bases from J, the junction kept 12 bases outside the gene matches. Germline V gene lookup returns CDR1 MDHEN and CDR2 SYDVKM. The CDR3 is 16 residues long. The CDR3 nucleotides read TGTGCCAGCAGTCCCCGGCCGGGACTACCTACCTACGAGCAGTACTTC. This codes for CASSPRPGLPTYEQYF. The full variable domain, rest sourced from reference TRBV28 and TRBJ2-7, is DVKVTQSSRYLVKRTGEKVFLECVQDMDHENMFWYRQDPGLGLRLIYFSYDVKMKEKGDIPEGYSVSREKKERFSLILESASTNQTSMYLCASSPRPGLPTYEQYFGPGTRLTVT.

The CDR3 region is CARGGQGSTEAFF. The CDR3 coding sequence is TGTGCCAGAGGAGGACAGGGGAGCACTGAAGCTTTCTTT. The chain employs TRBV2 and TRBJ1-1; the match to TRBD1 covers 9 bases. This CDR3 comprises 13 residues. Germline V gives CDR1 SNHLY, CDR2 FYNNEI. Unmatched junction bases numbered 6, after V lost 9 bases and J lost 4 bases. Using reference TRBV2 and TRBJ1-1 for the parts outside the CDR3, the full variable domain is EPEVTQTPSHQVTQMGQEVILRCVPISNHLYFYWYRQILGQKVEFLVSFYNNEISEKSEIFDDQFSVERPDGSNFTLKIRSTKLEDSAMYFCARGGQGSTEAFFGQGTRLTVV.

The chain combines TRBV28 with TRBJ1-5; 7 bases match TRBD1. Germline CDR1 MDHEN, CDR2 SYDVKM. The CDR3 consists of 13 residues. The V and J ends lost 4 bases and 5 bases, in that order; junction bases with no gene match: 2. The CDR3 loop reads CASSYRGDQPQHF. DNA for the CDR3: TGTGCCAGCAGTTACAGGGGCGATCAGCCCCAGCATTTT.

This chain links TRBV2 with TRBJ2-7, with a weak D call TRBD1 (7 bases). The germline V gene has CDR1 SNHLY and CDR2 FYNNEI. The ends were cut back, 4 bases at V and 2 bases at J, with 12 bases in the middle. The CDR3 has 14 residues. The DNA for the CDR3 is TGTGCCAGCAGTGCCGGCAGGGGGGCCTACGAGCAGTACTTC. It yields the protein CASSAGRGAYEQYF.

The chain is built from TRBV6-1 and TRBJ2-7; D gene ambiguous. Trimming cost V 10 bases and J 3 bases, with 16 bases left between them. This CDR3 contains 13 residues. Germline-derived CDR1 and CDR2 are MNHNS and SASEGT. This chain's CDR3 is CATSAGRIYEQYF. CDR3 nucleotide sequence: TGTGCCACCTCTGCCGGACGGATCTACGAGCAGTACTTC.

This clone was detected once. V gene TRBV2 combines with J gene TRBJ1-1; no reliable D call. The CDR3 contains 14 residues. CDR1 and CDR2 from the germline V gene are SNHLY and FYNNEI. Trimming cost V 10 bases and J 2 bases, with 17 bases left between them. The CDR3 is CATPGSQLNTEAFF. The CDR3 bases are TGTGCCACCCCGGGGTCCCAGCTTAACACTGAAGCTTTCTTT.

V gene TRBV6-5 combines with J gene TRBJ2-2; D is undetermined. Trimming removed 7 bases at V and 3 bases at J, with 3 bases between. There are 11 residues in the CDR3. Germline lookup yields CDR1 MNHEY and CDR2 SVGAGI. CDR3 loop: CASTHTGELFF. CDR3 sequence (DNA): TGTGCCAGCACCCACACCGGGGAGCTGTTTTTT.

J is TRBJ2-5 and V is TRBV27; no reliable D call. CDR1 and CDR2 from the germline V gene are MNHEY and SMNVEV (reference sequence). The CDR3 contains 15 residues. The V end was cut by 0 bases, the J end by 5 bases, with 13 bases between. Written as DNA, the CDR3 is TGTGCCAGCAGTTTATCGAGCTCTGATGGGGAGACCCAGTACTTC. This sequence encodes CASSLSSSDGETQYF.

CDR3 sequence reads: CASSQEGTGGFYGYTF. For the CDR3, the DNA is TGTGCCAGCAGCCAAGAAGGCACAGGGGGTTTTTATGGCTACACCTTC. The genes are TRBV14 and TRBJ1-2, with 8 bases identical to TRBD1. Trimming took 0 bases from V and 5 from J; bases not matched to a gene: 8. Looked up from germline, CDR1 is SGHDN and CDR2 is FVKESK. CDR3 length equals 16 residues.

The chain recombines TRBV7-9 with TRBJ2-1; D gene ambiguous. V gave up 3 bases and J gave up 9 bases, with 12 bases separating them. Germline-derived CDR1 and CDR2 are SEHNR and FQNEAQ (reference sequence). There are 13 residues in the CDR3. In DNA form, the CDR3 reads TGTGCCAGCAGCTTTCACGTAAGCGTTGAGCAGTTCTTC. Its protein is CASSFHVSVEQFF.

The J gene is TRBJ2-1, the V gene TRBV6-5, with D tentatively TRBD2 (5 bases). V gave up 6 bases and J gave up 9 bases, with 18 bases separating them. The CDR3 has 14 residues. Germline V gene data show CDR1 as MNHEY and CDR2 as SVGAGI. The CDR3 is CASSRGVLASEQFF. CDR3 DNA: TGTGCCAGCAGCCGAGGCGTCCTAGCCAGTGAGCAGTTCTTC.

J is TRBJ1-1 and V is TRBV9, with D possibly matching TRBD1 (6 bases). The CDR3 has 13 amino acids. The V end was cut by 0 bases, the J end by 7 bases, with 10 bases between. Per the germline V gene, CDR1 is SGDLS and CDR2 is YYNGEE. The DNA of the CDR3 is TGTGCCAGCAGCGTAGCAGGGGCCGGTGAAGCTTTCTTT. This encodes CASSVAGAGEAFF. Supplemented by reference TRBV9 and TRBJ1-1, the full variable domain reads DSGVTQTPKHLITATGQRVTLRCSPRSGDLSVYWYQQSLDQGLQFLIQYYNGEERAKGNILERFSAQQFPDLHSELNLSSLELGDSALYFCASSVAGAGEAFFGQGTRLTVV.

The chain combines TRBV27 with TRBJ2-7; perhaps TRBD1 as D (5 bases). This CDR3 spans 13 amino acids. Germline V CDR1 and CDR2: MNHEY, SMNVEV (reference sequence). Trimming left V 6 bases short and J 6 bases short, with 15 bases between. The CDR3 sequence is CASSPTVVGEQYF. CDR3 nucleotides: TGTGCCAGCAGCCCGACAGTGGTGGGCGAGCAGTACTTC.

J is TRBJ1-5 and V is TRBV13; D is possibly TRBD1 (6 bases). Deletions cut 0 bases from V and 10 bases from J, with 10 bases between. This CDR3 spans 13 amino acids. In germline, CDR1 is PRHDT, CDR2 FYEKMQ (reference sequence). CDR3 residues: CASSLGGGLPQHF. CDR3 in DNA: TGTGCCAGCAGCTTAGGTGGGGGGCTACCCCAGCATTTT.

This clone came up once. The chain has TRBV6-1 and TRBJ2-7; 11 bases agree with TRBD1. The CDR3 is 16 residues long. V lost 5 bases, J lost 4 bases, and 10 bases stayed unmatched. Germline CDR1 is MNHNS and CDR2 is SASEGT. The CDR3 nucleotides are TGTGCCAGCAGTAAAGGAACCGGGACAGGGGGTTACGAGCAGTACTTC. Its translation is CASSKGTGTGGYEQYF.

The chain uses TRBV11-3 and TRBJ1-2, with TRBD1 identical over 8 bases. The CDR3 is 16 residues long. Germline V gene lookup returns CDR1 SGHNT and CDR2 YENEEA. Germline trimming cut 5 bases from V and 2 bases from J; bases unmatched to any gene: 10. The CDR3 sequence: CASSLRTGWGNYGYTF. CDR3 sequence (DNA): TGTGCCAGCAGCCTCCGGACAGGGTGGGGGAACTATGGCTACACCTTC.

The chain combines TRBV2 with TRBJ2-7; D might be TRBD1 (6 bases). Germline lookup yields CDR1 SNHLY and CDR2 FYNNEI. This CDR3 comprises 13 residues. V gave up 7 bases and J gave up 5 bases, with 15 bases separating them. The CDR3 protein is CASTRGPGDEQYF. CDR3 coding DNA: TGTGCCAGCACCAGGGGCCCCGGAGACGAGCAGTACTTC.